These T cell receptor beta chains were read from a single sample in a study of T cells in Graves' hyperthyroidism and ophthalmopathy. TCRdb itself ran the multiplex PCR reads through MiXCR, one entry per CDR3 protein. The table includes hundreds of thousands of distinct CDR3 sequences, approximately 14% detected once. Sequences were obtained from blood. These TCRs come from a woman between 50 and 59 years old with Graves' ophthalmopathy. Both conserved end residues are part of each CDR3. A D gene is named only where the DNA matches it firmly. The size entry is marked missing in some rows and otherwise reads once, few, many or a size class.

size,D,J,V,CDR3,DNA
many,TRBD1,TRBJ1-1,TRBV28,CASREQGDEAFF,TGTGCCAGCAGGGAACAGGGGGACGAAGCTTTCTTT
few,TRBD2,TRBJ2-5,TRBV12-3/TRBV12-4,CASSREAGAPPYF,TGTGCCAGCAGTCGGGAAGCGGGAGCCCCCCCGTACTTC
many,TRBD1,TRBJ1-2,TRBV28,CASSLSAGGGYGYTF,TGTGCCAGCAGTTTATCGGCAGGGGGCGGCTATGGCTACACCTTC
-,-,TRBJ2-2,TRBV3-1,CASSQELAGPTGELFF,TGTGCCAGCAGCCAAGAGTTGGCAGGCCCCACCGGGGAGCTGTTTTTT
many,-,TRBJ2-7,TRBV7-2,CASSLGNRERMRPYF,TGTGCCAGCAGCTTAGGCAACAGGGAGAGGATGAGGCCGTACTTC
-,TRBD1,TRBJ2-4,TRBV12-3/TRBV12-4,CASKTGGGDIQYF,TGTGCCAGCAAGACAGGGGGGGGGGACATTCAGTACTTC
many,-,TRBJ1-2,TRBV5-1,CASSPAGTNYGYTF,TGCGCCAGCAGCCCGGCAGGAACTAACTATGGCTACACCTTC
few,-,TRBJ2-4,TRBV5-1,CASSSRDSTWIQYF,TGCGCCAGCAGCTCCCGGGACTCCACATGGATTCAGTACTTC
-,TRBD1,TRBJ2-5,TRBV28,CASSPRQGEVQETQYF,TGTGCCAGCAGTCCAAGACAGGGGGAGGTTCAAGAGACCCAGTACTTC
-,-,TRBJ2-5,TRBV29-1,CSVSGFPQETQYF,TGCAGCGTTTCGGGGTTTCCCCAAGAGACCCAGTACTTC
many,TRBD2,TRBJ2-3,TRBV2,CASKPGLAETDTQYF,TGTGCCAGCAAACCGGGACTAGCGGAGACAGATACGCAGTATTTT
few,TRBD1,TRBJ2-2,TRBV4-3,CASSKTGSTGELFF,TGCGCCAGCAGCAAGACAGGGAGCACCGGGGAGCTGTTTTTT
many,-,TRBJ1-3,TRBV28,CASSLFNPRVAGNTIYF,TGTGCCAGCAGTTTATTTAACCCCAGGGTGGCTGGAAACACCATATATTTT
many,-,TRBJ1-1,TRBV12-3/TRBV12-4,CASSSTDRVGAFF,TGTGCCAGCAGTTCTACAGACCGCGTGGGTGCTTTCTTT
many,-,TRBJ1-1,TRBV2,CASSELSGVGGTEAFF,TGTGCCAGCAGTGAATTATCCGGGGTGGGGGGCACTGAAGCTTTCTTT
-,-,TRBJ2-7,TRBV29-1,CSVGIFGQNEMHEQYF,TGCAGCGTTGGGATATTTGGACAGAACGAGATGCACGAGCAGTACTTC
-,-,TRBJ2-5,TRBV4-1,CASSQRDGREETQYF,TGCGCCAGCAGCCAACGGGACGGTAGGGAAGAGACCCAGTACTTC
many,-,TRBJ2-5,TRBV7-7,CASSLAPVLGAAGQETQYF,TGTGCTAGCAGCTTAGCCCCAGTACTAGGGGCGGCAGGACAAGAGACCCAGTACTTC
many,-,TRBJ1-5,TRBV27,CASSLLGYNQPQHF,TGTGCCAGCAGTTTACTGGGGTACAATCAGCCCCAGCATTTT
-,TRBD1,TRBJ2-1,TRBV19,CASSLEPGTGSYNEQFF,TGTGCCAGTAGCCTTGAACCGGGGACAGGGTCCTACAATGAGCAGTTCTTC
many,TRBD2,TRBJ2-1,TRBV5-1,CASSPPGTSGGPSSYNEQFF,TGCGCCAGCAGCCCGCCCGGGACTAGCGGAGGGCCCAGCTCCTACAATGAGCAGTTCTTC
few,-,TRBJ2-5,TRBV5-1,CASSLTPQGGTETQYF,TGCGCCAGCAGCCTGACGCCACAAGGGGGAACAGAGACCCAGTACTTC
many,TRBD2,TRBJ2-1,TRBV13,CASADSGDNHNEQFF,TGTGCCAGCGCCGATAGCGGGGACAACCACAATGAGCAGTTCTTC
many,TRBD2,TRBJ2-1,TRBV11-3,CASSFCLGLDRSSYNEQFF,TGTGCCAGCAGCTTCTGTTTGGGACTAGACCGGAGCTCCTACAATGAGCAGTTCTTC
many,-,TRBJ2-7,TRBV10-3,CAITTERHEQYF,TGTGCCATCACTACTGAGCGACACGAGCAGTACTTC
many,TRBD2,TRBJ2-5,TRBV2,CASSVGLAGGPKETQYF,TGTGCCAGCAGTGTAGGGCTAGCGGGAGGGCCGAAGGAGACCCAGTACTTC
many,TRBD2,TRBJ2-7,TRBV20-1,CSARLAGGPGEQYF,TGCAGTGCGAGACTAGCGGGAGGCCCGGGAGAGCAGTACTTC
-,-,TRBJ1-1,TRBV19,CASSRGEVRNTEAFF,TGTGCCAGTAGTAGGGGCGAAGTCAGGAACACTGAAGCTTTCTTT
few,-,TRBJ1-3,TRBV15,CATSSGRLGGNTIYF,TGTGCCACCAGCAGTGGAAGACTGGGTGGAAACACCATATATTTT
-,TRBD2,TRBJ2-1,TRBV7-2,CASSPSGTSGRASYNEQFF,TGTGCCAGCAGCCCATCCGGGACTAGCGGGAGGGCATCCTACAATGAGCAGTTCTTC